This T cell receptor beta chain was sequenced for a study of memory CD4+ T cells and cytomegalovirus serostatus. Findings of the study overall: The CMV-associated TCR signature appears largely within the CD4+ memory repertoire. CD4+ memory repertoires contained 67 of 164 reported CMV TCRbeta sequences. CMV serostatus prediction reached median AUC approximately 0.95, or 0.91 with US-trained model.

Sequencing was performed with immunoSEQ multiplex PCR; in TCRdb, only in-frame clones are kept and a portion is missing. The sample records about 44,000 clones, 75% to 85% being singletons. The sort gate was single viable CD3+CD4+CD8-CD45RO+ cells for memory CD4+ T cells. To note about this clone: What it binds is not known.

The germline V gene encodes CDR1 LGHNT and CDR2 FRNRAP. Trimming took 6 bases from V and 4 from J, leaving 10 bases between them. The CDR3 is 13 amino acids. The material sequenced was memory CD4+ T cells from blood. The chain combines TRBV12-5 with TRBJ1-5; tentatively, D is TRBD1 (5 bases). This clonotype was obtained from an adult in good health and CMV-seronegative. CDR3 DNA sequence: TGTGCTAGTGGCCCGGGACGGAATCAGCCCCAGCATTTT. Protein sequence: CASGPGRNQPQHF.